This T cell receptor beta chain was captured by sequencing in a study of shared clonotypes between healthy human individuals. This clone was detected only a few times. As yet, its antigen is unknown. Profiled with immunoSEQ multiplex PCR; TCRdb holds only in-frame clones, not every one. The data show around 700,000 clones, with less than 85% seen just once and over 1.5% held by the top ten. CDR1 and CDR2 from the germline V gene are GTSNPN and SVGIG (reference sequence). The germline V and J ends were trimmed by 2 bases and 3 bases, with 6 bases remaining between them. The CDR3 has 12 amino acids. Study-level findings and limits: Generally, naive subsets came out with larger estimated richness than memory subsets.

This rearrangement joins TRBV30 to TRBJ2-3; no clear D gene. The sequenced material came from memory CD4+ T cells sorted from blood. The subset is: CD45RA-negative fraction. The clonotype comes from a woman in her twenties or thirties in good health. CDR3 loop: CAWSPITDTQYF. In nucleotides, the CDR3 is TGTGCCTGGAGTCCTATTACAGATACGCAGTATTTT. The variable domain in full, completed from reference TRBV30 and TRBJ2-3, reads SQTIHQWPATLVQPVGSPLSLECTVEGTSNPNLYWYRQAAGRGLQLLFYSVGIGQISSEVPQNLSASRPQDRQFILSSKKLLLSDSGFYLCAWSPITDTQYFGPGTRLTVL.